Listed below are T cell receptor beta chains from one sample, sequenced in a study of cytomegalovirus exposure and HLA in healthy donors. Repertoires were generated with immunoSEQ multiplex PCR, while TCRdb's copy carries only in-frame clones and drops some. This sample yields about 73,000 clones, of which roughly 90% are seen a single time; 3% to 4% belongs to the top ten. The sequenced material came from PBMCs. The receptor source for this set is a woman aged 18-30 years in good health and CMV-seropositive. CDR3s include the opening cysteine and the closing phenylalanine or tryptophan. A D gene is named only where the DNA matches it firmly. For some rows the clone size is stated as once, few or many, or as a class when expanded; others skip it.

v_call	clone_size	d_call	j_call	cdr3_aa	cdr3_nt
TRBV7-6	-	TRBD1	TRBJ2-3	CASSLDARGPGTDTQYF	TGTGCCAGCAGCTTAGATGCTAGGGGGCCGGGGACAGATACGCAGTATTTT
TRBV28	-	TRBD2	TRBJ2-7	CASSPAPAGGASYEQYF	TGTGCCAGCAGTCCAGCCCCAGCGGGAGGGGCCTCCTACGAGCAGTACTTC
TRBV18	-	TRBD2	TRBJ2-7	CASSPRESSYEQYF	TGTGCCAGCTCACCGCGGGAGAGCTCCTACGAGCAGTACTTC
TRBV29-1	-	-	TRBJ1-1	CSVLDVNTEAFF	TGCAGCGTTTTAGATGTGAACACTGAAGCTTTCTTT
TRBV7-2	-	TRBD1	TRBJ1-3	CASSLTGVGSGNTIYF	TGTGCCAGCAGCTTGACAGGGGTGGGCTCTGGAAACACCATATATTTT
TRBV14	-	-	TRBJ2-5	CASSQIRGTQYF	TGTGCCAGCAGCCAGATTCGAGGGACCCAGTACTTC
TRBV7-6	-	TRBD1	TRBJ2-7	CASSLVGRQGAYSYEQYF	TGTGCCAGCAGCTTAGTGGGCCGACAGGGGGCTTACTCCTACGAGCAGTACTTC
TRBV9	-	-	TRBJ1-4	CASSGSREGNEKLFF	TGTGCCAGCAGCGGGTCCCGGGAGGGTAATGAAAAACTGTTTTTT
TRBV11-2	once	-	TRBJ1-1	CASSYPGMNTEAFF	TGTGCCAGCAGCTACCCGGGAATGAACACTGAAGCTTTCTTT
TRBV15	-	-	TRBJ1-6	CATSRVPGVSPLHF	TGTGCCACCAGCAGAGTGCCAGGCGTATCACCCCTCCACTTT
TRBV4-3	few	-	TRBJ2-6	CASSQDWTGGANVLTF	TGCGCCAGCAGCCAGGACTGGACGGGTGGGGCCAACGTCCTGACTTTC
TRBV27	-	-	TRBJ2-1	CASSLNSGFGNEQFF	TGTGCCAGCAGTTTAAATTCAGGGTTCGGCAATGAGCAGTTCTTC
TRBV4-1	-	TRBD1	TRBJ2-7	CASSQLGQGAPRQYF	TGCGCCAGCAGCCAACTGGGACAGGGGGCTCCTCGGCAGTACTTC
TRBV15	once	TRBD1	TRBJ2-7	CATSPAGTGSYEQYF	TGTGCCACCAGCCCCGCGGGGACAGGCTCCTACGAGCAGTACTTC
TRBV4-1	-	TRBD2	TRBJ2-7	CASSPGLAGENPYEQYF	TGCGCCAGCAGCCCGGGACTAGCGGGGGAGAATCCTTACGAGCAGTACTTC
TRBV5-1	-	-	TRBJ2-7	CASSPSSASRAYEQYF	TGCGCCAGCAGCCCCTCCTCTGCCTCCCGAGCCTACGAGCAGTACTTC
TRBV9	-	TRBD2	TRBJ2-7	CASSNSGGRTYEQYF	TGTGCCAGCAGCAATAGCGGGGGCCGCACCTACGAGCAGTACTTC
TRBV2	once	TRBD1	TRBJ1-5	CASSGQGAQPQHF	TGTGCCAGCAGTGGACAGGGCGCGCAGCCCCAGCATTTT
TRBV4-3	few	-	TRBJ2-5	CASSQDRTGLALEQETQYF	TGCGCCAGCAGCCAAGATCGTACAGGGCTCGCACTCGAACAAGAGACCCAGTACTTC
TRBV4-3	-	-	TRBJ2-6	CASSQDYGSGANVLTF	TGCGCCAGCAGCCAAGACTACGGGTCTGGGGCCAACGTCCTGACTTTC
TRBV7-8	once	TRBD1	TRBJ2-7	CASSGNKGQEAYEQYF	TGTGCCAGCAGCGGAAACAAGGGACAGGAAGCATACGAGCAGTACTTC
TRBV19	-	TRBD1	TRBJ2-1	CASSNTPGQKYNEQFF	TGTGCCAGTAGCAACACTCCGGGACAGAAATACAATGAGCAGTTCTTC
TRBV30	-	-	TRBJ2-3	CAWSVDFTDTQYF	TGTGCCTGGAGTGTTGACTTCACAGATACGCAGTATTTT
TRBV25-1	-	-	TRBJ2-7	CASSGTLYEQYF	TGTGCCAGCAGCGGGACACTGTACGAGCAGTACTTC
TRBV28	-	TRBD1	TRBJ2-7	CASSFPGTVSYEQYF	TGTGCCAGCAGTTTCCCCGGGACAGTCTCCTACGAGCAGTACTTC
TRBV9	-	TRBD1	TRBJ1-1	CASSLGGQETEAFF	TGTGCCAGCAGCCTAGGGGGACAGGAGACTGAAGCTTTCTTT
TRBV6-1	-	TRBD2	TRBJ2-7	CASSGLTSGRMGEQYF	TGTGCCAGCAGTGGATTGACTAGCGGGAGGATGGGTGAGCAGTACTTC
TRBV9	-	TRBD2	TRBJ2-1	CASSAGLAGGVGNEQFF	TGTGCCAGCAGTGCGGGACTAGCGGGAGGGGTGGGAAATGAGCAGTTCTTC
TRBV4-3	-	TRBD1	TRBJ2-3	CASSQGQGVTDTQYF	TGCGCCAGCAGCCAGGGACAGGGCGTCACAGATACGCAGTATTTT
TRBV19	-	TRBD2	TRBJ2-1	CASSTSGPYNEQFF	TGTGCCAGTAGCACTAGCGGTCCCTACAATGAGCAGTTCTTC
TRBV6-1	-	-	TRBJ2-7	CASSAETPYEQYF	TGTGCCAGCAGTGCTGAAACTCCTTACGAGCAGTACTTC
TRBV11-2	-	TRBD2	TRBJ2-3	CASSLGTRSQYF	TGTGCCAGCAGCTTAGGGACTAGAAGTCAGTATTTT
TRBV25-1	-	-	TRBJ1-4	CASSAGFEKLFF	TGTGCCAGCAGTGCAGGGTTTGAAAAACTGTTTTTT
TRBV4-2	-	TRBD2	TRBJ2-1	CASSQDGSGGTPNEQFF	TGTGCCAGCAGCCAAGATGGGAGCGGGGGCACCCCCAATGAGCAGTTCTTC
TRBV19	-	-	TRBJ2-6	CASSRMTDSGANVLTF	TGTGCCAGTAGTAGAATGACAGACTCTGGGGCCAACGTCCTGACTTTC
TRBV6-4	-	TRBD1	TRBJ2-2	CASRPGTETGELFF	TGTGCCAGCAGGCCCGGGACAGAAACCGGGGAGCTGTTTTTT
TRBV19	-	TRBD2	TRBJ2-7	CASSIRTSGRYEQYF	TGTGCCAGTAGTATCAGGACTAGCGGTCGCTACGAGCAGTACTTC
TRBV7-9	few	TRBD2	TRBJ2-7	CASSSLGGPDEQYF	TGTGCCAGCAGCTCGCTGGGAGGGCCAGACGAGCAGTACTTC
TRBV14	-	-	TRBJ2-2	CASSYPTGELFF	TGTGCCAGCAGCTATCCCACCGGGGAGCTGTTTTTT
TRBV7-6	few	-	TRBJ2-7	CASSLGPFYEQYF	TGTGCCAGCAGCTTAGGGCCATTCTACGAGCAGTACTTC
TRBV9	-	-	TRBJ2-6	CASSVGVAGANVLTF	TGTGCCAGCAGCGTAGGGGTAGCGGGGGCCAACGTCCTGACTTTC
TRBV4-3	-	-	TRBJ2-5	CASSQDPGPRETQYF	TGCGCCAGCAGCCAAGACCCAGGGCCCCGAGAGACCCAGTACTTC
TRBV10-2	-	-	TRBJ2-1	CASRDLSVSTSVGQFF	TGCGCCAGCAGGGACTTAAGCGTATCTACCTCCGTTGGGCAGTTCTTC
TRBV28	-	TRBD1	TRBJ2-3	CASSSPTPTGVGTDTQYF	TGTGCCAGCAGTTCCCCAACCCCGACAGGGGTGGGCACAGATACGCAGTATTTT
TRBV18	-	-	TRBJ2-5	CASSPRQSRGAETQYF	TGTGCCAGCTCACCACGGCAGAGCAGGGGCGCAGAGACCCAGTACTTC
TRBV5-4	-	-	TRBJ2-2	CASSLDPWSRMTGELFF	TGTGCCAGCAGCTTGGACCCCTGGAGTAGAATGACCGGGGAGCTGTTTTTT
TRBV4-2	-	-	TRBJ1-2	CASSQETEANYGYTF	TGTGCCAGCAGCCAAGAGACAGAGGCTAACTATGGCTACACCTTC
TRBV2	-	TRBD1	TRBJ2-1	CASSYRQGFYEQFF	TGTGCCAGCAGTTATCGACAGGGTTTCTATGAGCAGTTCTTC
TRBV2	few	-	TRBJ2-2	CASSVQGNTGELFF	TGTGCCAGCAGTGTACAGGGGAACACCGGGGAGCTGTTTTTT
TRBV7-2	-	-	TRBJ1-4	CASSLQGTNEKLFF	TGTGCCAGCAGCTTACAGGGGACTAATGAAAAACTGTTTTTT
TRBV6-4	-	-	TRBJ2-5	CAPRPEPQYF	TGTGCCCCCCGACCGGAGCCGCAGTACTTC
TRBV6-4	medium-sized	TRBD1	TRBJ1-5	CASSETGGNQPQHF	TGTGCCAGCAGTGAGACAGGGGGCAATCAGCCCCAGCATTTT
TRBV4-3	-	-	TRBJ1-1	CASSQVRGYTEAFF	TGCGCCAGCAGCCAAGTAAGGGGATACACTGAAGCTTTCTTT
TRBV4-3	-	TRBD1	TRBJ2-2	CASNAGTGDPGELFF	TGCGCCAGCAACGCCGGGACAGGGGATCCCGGGGAGCTGTTTTTT
TRBV2	few	TRBD1	TRBJ2-2	CASSHPTDRVAGELFF	TGTGCCAGCAGTCACCCTACAGACAGGGTCGCCGGGGAGCTGTTTTTT
TRBV29-1	-	-	TRBJ2-4	CSVELASLAKNIQYF	TGCAGCGTTGAACTGGCCTCCCTAGCCAAAAACATTCAGTACTTC
TRBV6-5	-	TRBD2	TRBJ2-7	CASSYRLAGGPVEQYF	TGTGCCAGCAGTTACCGCCTAGCGGGGGGGCCGGTCGAGCAGTACTTC
TRBV2	-	TRBD2	TRBJ2-5	CASRGTSGAAFAQYF	TGTGCCAGCCGGGGGACTAGCGGAGCCGCTTTTGCCCAGTACTTC
TRBV28	-	TRBD2	TRBJ2-1	CASSLLASGRGNEQFF	TGTGCCAGCAGTTTATTGGCTAGCGGGAGAGGGAATGAGCAGTTCTTC